These T cell receptor beta chains were read from a single sample in a study of blood T cell repertoires in COVID-19. TCRdb keeps only in-frame clones here, not all; method: immunoSEQ multiplex PCR. The sample lists around 81,000 clones, about 82% seen once, with under 3.5% in the top ten. Sequencing was performed on peripheral blood. Receptors originate from a man between 50 and 59 years old with acute or convalescent COVID-19. Each CDR3 is given with its conserved first and last residue. A D gene is named only where the DNA matches it firmly. A clone size is listed for some rows: how often the clone was seen (once, few, many), or a class if it is expanded.

V gene	D gene	clone size	J gene	CDR3 protein	CDR3 DNA
TRBV15	TRBD1	NA	TRBJ1-1	CATSTDRLNTEAFF	TGTGCCACCAGCACGGACAGGCTGAACACTGAAGCTTTCTTT
TRBV10-2	TRBD2	NA	TRBJ2-7	CASRGEGREYEQYF	TGCGCCAGCAGAGGGGAGGGGAGGGAGTACGAGCAGTACTTC
TRBV27	TRBD1	NA	TRBJ1-5	CASSSQGGGNQPQHF	TGTGCCAGCAGTTCTCAGGGGGGTGGCAATCAGCCCCAGCATTTT
TRBV11-2	NA	NA	TRBJ1-1	CASSPQGRAFF	TGTGCCAGCAGCCCCCAGGGGCGGGCTTTCTTT
TRBV7-2	NA	few	TRBJ1-1	CASSRGQNTEAFF	TGTGCCAGCAGCAGGGGACAGAACACTGAAGCTTTCTTT
TRBV11-2	TRBD1	NA	TRBJ2-6	CASSSGTGYSGANVLTF	TGTGCCAGCAGCTCAGGGACAGGGTACTCTGGGGCCAACGTCCTGACTTTC
TRBV24-1	TRBD1	once	TRBJ2-7	CATSEKQGSALYEQYF	TGTGCCACCAGTGAAAAACAGGGGTCTGCCCTCTACGAGCAGTACTTC
TRBV11-2	NA	NA	TRBJ2-1	CASRKTAGDAFF	TGTGCCAGCAGAAAAACCGCAGGGGATGCGTTCTTC
TRBV11-2	NA	NA	TRBJ2-3	CASNRDLMDTQYF	TGTGCCAGCAACCGGGACTTAATGGATACGCAGTATTTT
TRBV7-8	NA	NA	TRBJ1-2	CASSASPGGGYTF	TGTGCCAGCAGCGCCTCCCCGGGGGGTGGCTACACCTTC
TRBV9	NA	NA	TRBJ1-1	CASSLRGNGNTEAFF	TGTGCCAGCAGCTTGCGGGGAAACGGGAACACTGAAGCTTTCTTT
TRBV7-9	TRBD2	NA	TRBJ2-5	CASSRTLAVQETQYF	TGTGCCAGCAGCCGAACACTAGCGGTCCAAGAGACCCAGTACTTC
TRBV14	TRBD2	NA	TRBJ2-7	CASRLSGTSGGAYEQYF	TGTGCCAGCAGACTATCCGGGACTAGCGGGGGGGCCTACGAGCAGTACTTC
TRBV11-2	NA	NA	TRBJ1-1	CASRFPGRKTEAFF	TGTGCCAGCAGATTCCCGGGGAGAAAAACTGAAGCTTTCTTT
TRBV29-1	TRBD2	NA	TRBJ2-2	CSVEMGLAGVWTGELFF	TGCAGCGTTGAAATGGGACTAGCGGGAGTTTGGACCGGGGAGCTGTTTTTT
TRBV19	NA	once	TRBJ2-5	CASRVQGNPEETQYF	TGTGCCAGTAGGGTACAGGGTAACCCTGAAGAGACCCAGTACTTC
TRBV9	NA	NA	TRBJ1-5	CASSRDSSNQPQHF	TGTGCCAGCAGCCGAGACAGTAGCAATCAGCCCCAGCATTTT
TRBV18	NA	NA	TRBJ2-2	CASSPPATDGTGELFF	TGTGCCAGCTCACCACCCGCGACAGACGGCACCGGGGAGCTGTTTTTT
TRBV6-5	NA	NA	TRBJ2-3	CASSYSRSSTDTQYF	TGTGCCAGCAGTTACTCGAGGTCTTCCACAGATACGCAGTATTTT
TRBV19	TRBD2	once	TRBJ2-2	CASSPTSGNTGELFF	TGTGCCAGTAGCCCTACTAGCGGGAATACCGGGGAGCTGTTTTTT
TRBV28	NA	NA	TRBJ2-7	CASTEPGQGSSYEQYF	TGTGCCAGCACGGAACCGGGCCAGGGGAGCTCCTACGAGCAGTACTTC
TRBV7-2	NA	NA	TRBJ1-5	CASSLIGRGNQPQHF	TGTGCCAGCAGCTTAATAGGCAGAGGGAATCAGCCCCAGCATTTT
TRBV19	NA	once	TRBJ1-1	CASSERGRGDTEAFF	TGTGCCAGTAGTGAGCGCGGCAGGGGTGACACTGAAGCTTTCTTT
TRBV6-2/TRBV6-3	TRBD1	NA	TRBJ1-5	CASSPSKTGVQPQHF	TGTGCCAGCAGCCCGTCCAAGACAGGGGTTCAGCCCCAGCATTTT
TRBV4-2	NA	few	TRBJ1-5	CASSQTDLRSNQPQHF	TGTGCCAGCAGCCAGACTGACTTAAGGAGCAATCAGCCCCAGCATTTT
TRBV30	TRBD1	NA	TRBJ1-5	CAWSVRDRNQPQHF	TGTGCCTGGAGTGTACGGGACAGGAATCAGCCCCAGCATTTT
TRBV10-3	NA	few	TRBJ2-2	CAISEIGGTANTGELFF	TGTGCCATCAGTGAGATTGGGGGGACCGCGAACACCGGGGAGCTGTTTTTT
TRBV27	NA	NA	TRBJ2-7	CASTGQGAGEQYF	TGTGCCAGCACTGGCCAAGGGGCTGGCGAGCAGTACTTC
TRBV7-8	TRBD1	NA	TRBJ2-7	CASRPPGQGADEQYF	TGTGCCAGCAGGCCCCCGGGACAGGGGGCCGACGAGCAGTACTTC